These T cell receptor beta chains were read from a single sample in a study of cytomegalovirus exposure and HLA in healthy donors. Method: immunoSEQ multiplex PCR; TCRdb's copy keeps in-frame clones and lacks some. The sample has 85,000 to 90,000 clones; 70% to 90% are singletons. Material: PBMCs. The receptors come from a man younger than 30 in good health and CMV-seronegative. Each CDR3 is given with its conserved first and last residue. The order of the fields is V gene, D gene, clone size, J gene, CDR3 DNA, CDR3 protein. The D gene is left open where the match is weak. Rows give clone size only sometimes, using once, few, many, or a class for an expanded clone.

V gene: TRBV7-9; D gene: .; clone size: .; J gene: TRBJ1-2; CDR3 DNA: TGTGCCAGCTCCTCTACGTGGCAGGGTTATGGCTACACCTTC; CDR3 protein: CASSSTWQGYGYTF
V gene: TRBV28; D gene: TRBD1; clone size: .; J gene: TRBJ2-1; CDR3 DNA: TGTGCCAGCAGTCTGACAGGGTACAATGAGCAGTTCTTC; CDR3 protein: CASSLTGYNEQFF
V gene: TRBV7-9; D gene: .; clone size: once; J gene: TRBJ2-5; CDR3 DNA: TGTGCCAGCAGCTTGTCCAGGCTCCTCCAAGAGACCCAGTACTTC; CDR3 protein: CASSLSRLLQETQYF
V gene: TRBV15; D gene: .; clone size: .; J gene: TRBJ1-6; CDR3 DNA: TGTGCCACCAGCAGAGATGCGGCGGACTCCTATAATTCACCCCTCCACTTT; CDR3 protein: CATSRDAADSYNSPLHF
V gene: TRBV28; D gene: TRBD1; clone size: .; J gene: TRBJ2-3; CDR3 DNA: TGTGCCAGCAGTAAGACAGGGCTATGGACAGATACGCAGTATTTT; CDR3 protein: CASSKTGLWTDTQYF
V gene: TRBV11-2; D gene: TRBD1; clone size: few; J gene: TRBJ1-1; CDR3 DNA: TGTGCCAGCAGCTTGCAGGGGGTTGTCACTGAAGCTTTCTTT; CDR3 protein: CASSLQGVVTEAFF
V gene: TRBV19; D gene: .; clone size: few; J gene: TRBJ2-5; CDR3 DNA: TGTGCCAGTAGTAAGAGTAGCGGACAAGAGACCCAGTACTTC; CDR3 protein: CASSKSSGQETQYF
V gene: TRBV5-1; D gene: TRBD2; clone size: once; J gene: TRBJ2-2; CDR3 DNA: TGCGCCAGCAGCTTCCGGGAGGCCGGGGAGCTGTTTTTT; CDR3 protein: CASSFREAGELFF
V gene: TRBV28; D gene: .; clone size: .; J gene: TRBJ1-2; CDR3 DNA: TGTGCCAGCAGTTTATCCCCCCGTGGCTACACCTTC; CDR3 protein: CASSLSPRGYTF
V gene: TRBV5-8; D gene: .; clone size: .; J gene: TRBJ2-7; CDR3 DNA: TGTGCCAGCAGCTCTTTTCCCCTGAATAGCTACGAGCAGTACTTC; CDR3 protein: CASSSFPLNSYEQYF
V gene: TRBV5-8; D gene: .; clone size: .; J gene: TRBJ1-2; CDR3 DNA: TGTGCCAGCAGCCCCCGACACGACTATGGCTACACCTTC; CDR3 protein: CASSPRHDYGYTF
V gene: TRBV21-1; D gene: .; clone size: .; J gene: TRBJ2-3; CDR3 DNA: TGTTCTGGGCACCGGGGGAAAGCGGGGAGCACAGATACGCAGTATTTT; CDR3 protein: CSGHRGKAGSTDTQYF